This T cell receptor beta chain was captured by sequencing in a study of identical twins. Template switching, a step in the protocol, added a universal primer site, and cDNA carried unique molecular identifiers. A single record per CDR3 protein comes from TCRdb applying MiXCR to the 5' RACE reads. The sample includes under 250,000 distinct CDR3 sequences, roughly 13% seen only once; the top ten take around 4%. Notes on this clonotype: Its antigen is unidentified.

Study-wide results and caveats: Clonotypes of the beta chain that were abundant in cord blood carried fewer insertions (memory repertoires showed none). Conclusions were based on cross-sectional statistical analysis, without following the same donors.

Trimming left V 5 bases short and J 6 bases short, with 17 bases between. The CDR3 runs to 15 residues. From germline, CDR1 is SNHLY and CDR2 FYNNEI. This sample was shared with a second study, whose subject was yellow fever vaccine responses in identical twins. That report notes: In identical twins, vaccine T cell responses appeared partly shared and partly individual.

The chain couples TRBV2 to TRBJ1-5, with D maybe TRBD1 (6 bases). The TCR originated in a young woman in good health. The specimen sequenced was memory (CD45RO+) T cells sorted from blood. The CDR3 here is CASSRTDPMAQPQHF. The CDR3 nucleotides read TGTGCCAGCAGTCGGACAGATCCAATGGCTCAGCCCCAGCATTTT.